One sample yielded the 3 T cell receptor beta chains listed below, sequenced in a study of T-cell reconstitution after alpha-beta-depleted transplantation in children. Using unique molecular identifiers, the investigators prepared the TCRbeta library. Each CDR3 protein gets one entry after TCRdb re-called the PCR reads with MiXCR. The data show more than 200,000 distinct CDR3 sequences, around 9.2% seen once. The sequencing used PBMCs, mostly from graft donor cells, collected 360 days after TCRalphabeta/CD19-depleted stem cell transplant. The receptors stem from a male patient between 2 and 15 years old who had a stem cell transplant for acute myeloid leukemia, so the T cells may come from the graft donor.

This clonotype was seen at least ten times. The rearrangement uses TRBV20-1 and TRBJ2-1, with D unclear. The CDR3 is 11 residues long. The germline V gene has CDR1 DFQATT and CDR2 SNEGSKA (reference sequence). Trimming stripped 1 base from V and 7 bases from J, with 5 bases between. CDR3 nucleotides: TGCAGTGCTAGAGCTCGGAATGAGCAGTTCTTC. This codes for CSARARNEQFF.

This clonotype was seen only a few times. The chain is built from TRBV4-3 and TRBJ2-3; 11 positions match TRBD2. Per germline, CDR1 LGHNA and CDR2 YSLEER. This CDR3 is built from 16 residues. The V gene end was trimmed by 1 base and the J gene end by 1 base; junction bases not matched to a gene: 1. CDR3 sequence (DNA): TGCGCCAGCAGCCAAGTGGGACTAGCGGGCACAGATACGCAGTATTTT. This gives the protein CASSQVGLAGTDTQYF.

This clonotype has ten or more counts. V and J are TRBV24-1 and TRBJ2-1, with D uncertain. Germline CDR1 reads KGHDR; CDR2 reads SFDVKD. This CDR3 spans 13 amino acids. The V end lost 4 bases, the J end lost 5 bases, and 8 bases lay between the germline ends. The CDR3 bases are TGTGCCACCAGTGACCTAGGAAACAATGAGCAGTTCTTC. This translates into CATSDLGNNEQFF.